The sequence of this TCR beta chain was determined in a study of blood T cells in healthy people across ages. In regard to this clonotype: Germline and junction disagree at one end, which may indicate a read error.

A sample-barcoded 5' primer and a J-beta primer mix were used in a second PCR of roughly 7 to 11 cycles. MiXCR, applied by TCRdb to the 5' RACE reads, yields one record per CDR3 protein. The sample gives 1.2 million to 1.5 million distinct CDR3 sequences, 55% to 75% of which show up once; 5% to 7% is in the top ten. Germline V gives CDR1 KGHSH, CDR2 LQKENI. The CDR3 totals 15 residues. This clonotype originated in a young man in good health. This chain connects TRBV18 to TRBJ1-1; TRBD1 aligns across 7 bases. The sample consisted of blood. Written as DNA, the CDR3 is TGTACCAGCTCCCCGCAGGGGGGGGTCGGCACTGAAGCTTTCTTT. Translated: CTSSPQGGVGTEAFF.